Included here is one T cell receptor beta chain sequence, with context. Antigen: not known. CDR3 length: 18 residues. Germline V gives CDR1 MGHRA, CDR2 YSYEKL. UMIs that included a 6-nucleotide sample barcode were added by template switching, which took place during cDNA synthesis. No DNA is given; TCRdb re-called the 5' RACE reads and lists each CDR3 protein once. This table holds around 370,000 distinct CDR3 sequences. The data originate from a study of monozygotic twins with inflammatory bowel disease. General study findings and limits: Nothing supported a single strong signal or clonotype that was associated with IBD. Discrimination among different T cell subtypes was not achievable.

The blood volume drawn from each donor was around 2.5 ml. Sequencing was carried out using blood. This chain uses TRBV4-1 with TRBJ2-1; TCRdb selects TRBD1, and the lack of DNA leaves this call unchecked. The TCR comes from a human donor with ulcerative colitis or Crohn's disease, or a healthy co-twin of an affected twin (not recorded which). CDR3: CASSQERAATSGVNEQFF.